These 2 T cell receptor beta chains share one sample of origin, sequenced in a study of T cell responses to AZD1222 COVID-19 vaccine. The repertoire was sequenced with immunoSEQ multiplex PCR; TCRdb's copy has only in-frame clones and lacks some. The sample records about 120,000 clones, more than 85% being singletons. Sample: peripheral blood, taken on day 0 of AZD1222 vaccination. These receptor sequences come from an adult in good health.

This sequence joins TRBV18 and TRBJ1-2, with D perhaps matching TRBD1 (5 bases). The CDR3 is 16 amino acids. V gave up 0 bases and J gave up 3 bases, with 14 bases separating them. CDR1 is KGHSH and CDR2 is LQKENI in the germline V gene. This CDR3 is CASSPPGRGVDYGYTF. Written as DNA, the CDR3 is TGTGCCAGCTCACCACCTGGTCGAGGGGTAGACTATGGCTACACCTTC. Full variable domain (remainder filled in from reference TRBV18 and TRBJ1-2): NAGVMQNPRHLVRRRGQEARLRCSPMKGHSHVYWYRQLPEEGLKFMVYLQKENIIDESGMPKERFSAEFPKEGPSILRIQQVVRGDSAAYFCASSPPGRGVDYGYTFGSGTRLTVV.

The gene calls are TRBV4-2 and TRBJ1-3; 7 positions match TRBD1. V lost 1 base to trimming and J lost 0 bases; unmatched junction nucleotides: 15. Germline CDR1 is LGHNA and CDR2 is YNFKEQ. The CDR3 loop spans 20 amino acids. In DNA form, the CDR3 reads TGTGCCAGCAGCCAAGTGCAATTCGAGGGACAGCCTCACTCTGGAAACACCATATATTTT. It is translated as CASSQVQFEGQPHSGNTIYF.